What follows are 27 T cell receptor beta chains derived from one specimen sequenced in a study of blood T cells in healthy people across ages. PCR was performed a second time for about 7 to 11 cycles using a sample-barcoded 5' primer and a J-beta primer mix. TCRdb recomputed calls from the 5' RACE reads with MiXCR, one row per CDR3 protein. The sample consists of fewer than 2 million distinct CDR3 sequences, approximately 39% of them appearing once. Sequencing was done on a sample of blood. All receptors derive from a human donor in good health.

The chain is built from TRBV29-1 and TRBJ2-1; D is unclear. The CDR3 runs 13 residues. V lost 7 bases, J lost 2 bases, and 12 bases lay in between. CDR1 and CDR2 (germline): SQVTM, ANQGSEA. CDR3: CSAIAPTYNEQFF. CDR3 DNA sequence: TGCAGCGCAATAGCACCTACCTACAATGAGCAGTTCTTC.

The chain combines TRBV15 with TRBJ2-5, with 12 bases identical to TRBD2. Germline V gene lookup returns CDR1 LNHNV and CDR2 YYDKDF (reference sequence). The CDR3 length is 17 residues. J was trimmed by 4 bases and V by 3 bases; bases with no gene match: 9. The CDR3 region is CATSRASGGDARETQYF. Written as DNA, the CDR3 is TGTGCCACCAGCAGGGCTAGCGGGGGGGACGCCCGAGAGACCCAGTACTTC.

In this sample, this clonotype turned up a few times. CDR3 nucleotide sequence: TGCAGTGCGTTGCTAGCCCAAGAGACCCAGTACTTC. Translating it yields CSALLAQETQYF. V and J are TRBV20-1 and TRBJ2-5; D may be TRBD2 (5 bases). The CDR3 sequence is 12 residues long. Germline V CDR1 and CDR2: DFQATT, SNEGSKA (reference sequence). V was cut by 6 bases and J by 1 base, with 9 bases left in between.

A word on this clonotype: An end of the junction does not agree with germline; a read error may underlie this. This chain joins TRBV7-9 and TRBJ1-6; D not certain. CDR1 SEHNR and CDR2 FQNEAQ come from the germline V gene (reference sequence). The CDR3 is made up of 12 amino acids. The CDR3, as DNA: TGTGCCAGCAGCTTAGGCGGCTCACCCCCCCACTTT. Translation: CASSLGGSPPHF.

The CDR3 nucleotides read TGTGCCAGCAGCCCCACAGGGTCCGCACGGGGCGAGCAGTTCTTC. This translates into CASSPTGSARGEQFF. The chain uses TRBV5-4 and TRBJ2-1; D perhaps matches TRBD1 (6 bases). CDR1 and CDR2 from the germline V gene are SGHNT and YYREEE (reference sequence). V lost 4 bases to trimming and J lost 10 bases, with 21 bases between them. The CDR3 has 15 amino acids.

The V call is TRBV3-1, the J call TRBJ2-5, with 9 bases identical to TRBD2. Per the germline V gene, CDR1 is LGHDT and CDR2 is YNNKEL (reference sequence). J gave up 4 bases and V 5 bases, and 8 bases lay outside the gene matches. The CDR3 runs 15 residues. CDR3 residues: CASSLTGGGAETQYF. The CDR3 nucleotides are TGTGCCAGCAGCTTAACCGGCGGGGGGGCAGAGACCCAGTACTTC.

V is TRBV5-8 and J is TRBJ2-3, with 7 bases matching TRBD1. The ends lost 7 bases at V and 3 bases at J; junction bases unmatched: 14. Germline V gene sequence: CDR1 SGHTS, CDR2 YDEGEE. The CDR3 consists of 16 residues. The DNA of the CDR3 is TGTGCCAGCGCTGAACAGGGGAGTGTAATTACAGATACGCAGTATTTT. Translation: CASAEQGSVITDTQYF.

The V and J genes are TRBV7-2 and TRBJ2-6; D is unclear. Germline values: CDR1 SGHTA, CDR2 FQGNSA. With 1 base removed from V and 0 bases from J, the gap between germline ends came to 10 bases. The CDR3 loop spans 17 amino acids. The CDR3 bases are TGTGCCAGCAGCTTAGGAAACGCCCTCTCTGGGGCCAACGTCCTGACTTTC. Amino acid sequence: CASSLGNALSGANVLTF.

The rearrangement uses TRBV18 and TRBJ1-4; no clear D gene. Trimming stripped 3 bases from V and 10 bases from J, with 15 bases between. The CDR3 loop spans 14 amino acids. Looked up from germline, CDR1 is KGHSH and CDR2 is LQKENI. DNA of the CDR3: TGTGCCAGCTCACCGGGAGAAGGGTACCGAAAACTGTTTTTT. As protein: CASSPGEGYRKLFF. The full variable domain, in which reference TRBV18 and TRBJ1-4 provide the parts outside the CDR3, is NAGVMQNPRHLVRRRGQEARLRCSPMKGHSHVYWYRQLPEEGLKFMVYLQKENIIDESGMPKERFSAEFPKEGPSILRIQQVVRGDSAAYFCASSPGEGYRKLFFGSGTQLSVL.

The V and J genes are TRBV2 and TRBJ2-1; the D is unclear. Between the trimmed V and J ends, which lost 2 bases and 9 bases, there was a span of 17 bases. Germline V lookup: CDR1 SNHLY, CDR2 FYNNEI. This CDR3 has 15 amino acids. The CDR3 reads CASSEFDGIWGEQFF. The CDR3 DNA is TGTGCCAGCAGTGAATTCGACGGCATCTGGGGTGAGCAGTTCTTC. The whole variable domain, remainder taken from reference TRBV2 and TRBJ2-1, is EPEVTQTPSHQVTQMGQEVILRCVPISNHLYFYWYRQILGQKVEFLVSFYNNEISEKSEIFDDQFSVERPDGSNFTLKIRSTKLEDSAMYFCASSEFDGIWGEQFFGPGTRLTVL.

V gene TRBV10-2 combines with J gene TRBJ1-1, with D perhaps TRBD1 (6 bases). V gave up 2 bases and J gave up 6 bases, with 13 bases separating them. From germline, CDR1 is WSHSY and CDR2 SAAADI. The CDR3 contains 14 residues. This CDR3 reads CASSEGQSISEAFF. Here the CDR3 DNA reads TGCGCCAGCAGTGAGGGACAGTCTATATCTGAAGCTTTCTTT.

The chain links TRBV9 to TRBJ1-1; no definite D call. Trimming stripped 3 bases from V and 0 bases from J, with 15 bases between. This CDR3 has 16 amino acids. CDR1 is SGDLS, CDR2 YYNGEE, per germline. CDR3: CASSAPPGSLNTEAFF. The CDR3 DNA sequence: TGTGCCAGCAGCGCCCCCCCGGGGAGCCTGAACACTGAAGCTTTCTTT.

The J gene is TRBJ2-7, the V gene TRBV19; either TRBD1 or TRBD2 may supply D (6 bases each). The germline CDR1 and CDR2 sequences are LNHDA and SQIVND (reference sequence). This CDR3 comprises 16 residues. The V end lost 3 bases, the J end lost 3 bases, and 18 bases lay between the germline ends. CDR3 residues: CASSIGGGEGIYEQYF. CDR3 in DNA: TGTGCCAGTAGTATCGGGGGCGGAGAGGGAATCTACGAGCAGTACTTC. The whole variable domain, filled in from reference TRBV19 and TRBJ2-7, reads DGGITQSPKYLFRKEGQNVTLSCEQNLNHDAMYWYRQDPGQGLRLIYYSQIVNDFQKGDIAEGYSVSREKKESFPLTVTSAQKNPTAFYLCASSIGGGEGIYEQYFGPGTRLTVT.

This clonotype has a handful of counts. This rearrangement joins TRBV4-3 to TRBJ2-6; D is possibly TRBD1 (5 bases). In germline, CDR1 is LGHNA, CDR2 YSLEER. This CDR3 region has 16 residues. V was clipped by 5 bases and J by 2 bases, with 13 bases between them. DNA of the CDR3: TGCGCCAGCAGCGTTACAGGCGAGGCTGGGGCCAACGTCCTGACTTTC. It codes for CASSVTGEAGANVLTF.

V and J are TRBV2 and TRBJ2-4; no reliable D call. The tail of the sequence fits TRBJ2-5 better, so the J call may be wrong. This CDR3 region has 13 residues. In germline, CDR1 is SNHLY, CDR2 FYNNEI. The CDR3 here is CASSEVPEETQYF. DNA of the CDR3: TGTGCCAGCAGTGAAGTCCCGGAAGAGACCCAGTACTTC.

V and J are TRBV5-1 and TRBJ2-1; 7 positions agree with TRBD1. After removal of 4 bases from V and 4 bases from J, the junction contained 8 bases not matched to a gene. In germline, CDR1 is SGHRS, CDR2 YFSETQ. The CDR3 contains 15 residues. The CDR3 region has the DNA TGCGCCAGCAGCATAACCGGGACAGAATACAATGAGCAGTTCTTC. This sequence encodes CASSITGTEYNEQFF.

The chain links TRBV7-2 to TRBJ1-4; 7 nucleotides match TRBD1. Germline V gene lookup returns CDR1 SGHTA and CDR2 FQGNSA. The length of the CDR3 is 11 residues. With 7 bases clipped from V and 14 bases from J, the junction kept 7 bases outside the gene matches. The CDR3 sequence is CASTPGTELFF. In nucleotides, the CDR3 is TGTGCCAGCACGCCCGGGACAGAGCTGTTTTTT.

This clonotype was found a few times. The chain links TRBV20-1 to TRBJ2-7; the match to TRBD2 covers 9 bases. V shed 8 bases, J shed 0 bases, and the junction held 14 bases outside the gene matches. The CDR3 has 16 residues. Germline values: CDR1 DFQATT, CDR2 SNEGSKA (reference sequence). The CDR3 DNA reads TGCAGTCCAGACCTGCGGGGGGGCCAGGTCTCCTACGAGCAGTACTTC. Translation gives CSPDLRGGQVSYEQYF.

This clonotype has more than one count but fewer than ten. The chain is built from TRBV7-3 and TRBJ1-2; TRBD1 matches at 9 bases. The CDR3 covers 16 residues. V lost 3 bases, J lost 4 bases, and 9 bases stayed unmatched. CDR1 is SGHTA, CDR2 FQGTGA, per germline. In DNA, the CDR3 is TGTGCCAGCAGCTTGGGACAGGGTAGGATATGCTATGGCTACACCTTC. Encoded protein: CASSLGQGRICYGYTF.

The chain joins TRBV4-3 to TRBJ1-6; D gene uncertain. The CDR3 sequence is 15 residues long. Germline V gene sequence: CDR1 LGHNA, CDR2 YSLEER. Trimming cost V 4 bases and J 7 bases, with 14 bases left between them. The CDR3 nucleotides read TGCGCCAGCAGCCCGTTAGGGTCCGGGAATTCACCCCTCCACTTT. Amino acids: CASSPLGSGNSPLHF.

This clonotype was recorded a few times. This chain links TRBV6-5 with TRBJ1-2; D not resolved. V lost 7 bases and J 4 bases, leaving 19 bases between the germline ends. CDR1 is MNHEY and CDR2 is SVGAGI in the germline V gene. The CDR3 sequence is 15 residues long. CDR3 DNA sequence: TGTGCCAGCACAACGACGCCGAGGCAGTTCTATGGCTACACCTTC. Amino acids: CASTTTPRQFYGYTF.

At least ten counts were recorded for this clonotype. V usage is TRBV6-5 and J usage is TRBJ1-6; unclear D gene. The length of the CDR3 is 13 residues. Trimming cost V 6 bases and J 5 bases, with 8 bases left between them. CDR1 is MNHEY, CDR2 SVGAGI, per germline. CDR3 coding DNA: TGTGCCAGCAGAGACACACATAATTCACCCCTCCACTTT. It is translated as CASRDTHNSPLHF.

J is TRBJ1-2 and V is TRBV9; a possible D gene is TRBD1 (6 bases). The CDR3 loop spans 19 amino acids. Germline V gene lookup returns CDR1 SGDLS and CDR2 YYNGEE. Trimming removed 0 bases from V and 4 bases from J, with 25 bases in between. The CDR3 here is CASSVDPGLGQIKTYGYTF. The CDR3 region has the DNA TGTGCCAGCAGCGTAGATCCAGGCTTGGGACAAATAAAAACCTATGGCTACACCTTC.

The chain is built from TRBV7-2 and TRBJ2-2; perhaps D is TRBD1 or TRBD2 (7 bases each). The CDR3 is 16 residues long. Trimming removed 4 bases at V and 5 bases at J, with 17 bases between. Germline CDR1 reads SGHTA; CDR2 reads FQGNSA. The CDR3 DNA sequence: TGTGCCAGCAGCTCCCCCGACAGGGAGGGGACCGGGGAGCTGTTTTTT. This sequence encodes CASSSPDREGTGELFF.

The chain recombines TRBV6-1 with TRBJ1-4; no definite D call. CDR3 length: 16 residues. Deletions cut 1 base from V and 6 bases from J, with 15 bases between. Germline CDR1 MNHNS, CDR2 SASEGT. DNA for the CDR3: TGTGCCAGCAGTGAAGTCGCCAGACGATGGGATGAAAAACTGTTTTTT. It yields the protein CASSEVARRWDEKLFF.

The V and J genes are TRBV6-5 and TRBJ2-5; D not resolved. This CDR3 has 10 amino acids. V shed 5 bases and J shed 12 bases, with 10 bases lying between them. Germline CDR1 and CDR2: MNHEY and SVGAGI. The CDR3 loop is CASSNPPKYF. The CDR3 nucleotides are TGTGCCAGCAGTAACCCGCCCAAGTACTTC.

The chain couples TRBV5-1 to TRBJ2-7; the match to TRBD1 covers 8 bases. J gave up 7 bases and V 0 bases, and 6 bases lay outside the gene matches. CDR3 length: 14 residues. The germline CDR1 and CDR2 sequences are SGHRS and YFSETQ. The chain's CDR3 is CASSLGGQGPEQYF. The DNA for the CDR3 is TGCGCCAGCAGCTTGGGAGGACAGGGCCCTGAGCAGTACTTC. The full variable domain, its missing parts supplied by reference TRBV5-1 and TRBJ2-7, is KAGVTQTPRYLIKTRGQQVTLSCSPISGHRSVSWYQQTPGQGLQFLFEYFSETQRNKGNFPGRFSGRQFSNSRSEMNVSTLELGDSALYLCASSLGGQGPEQYFGPGTRLTVT.